These 8 T cell receptor beta chains share one sample of origin, sequenced in a study of T cells after posttransplantation cyclophosphamide. The method was immunoSEQ multiplex PCR; TCRdb's version includes in-frame clones alone and lacks a portion of them. The top ten clones hold approximately 8% of a sample with about 24,000 clones, more than 80% of them seen once. Control samples came 1 year after myeloablative marrow transplants with methotrexate plus calcineurin inhibitor. The source material was PBMCs, sampled after an allogeneic stem cell transplant with a calcineurin inhibitor and methotrexate. These receptors were collected from a female patient aged 50 to 65 who received an allogeneic stem cell transplant from an unrelated donor, was CMV-positive, and had chronic GVHD only. The T cells may partly be graft donor cells.

The chain recombines TRBV5-6 with TRBJ1-2; TRBD1 might be the D (6 bases). V gave up 3 bases and J gave up 8 bases, with 11 bases separating them. CDR1 SGHDT and CDR2 YYEEEE come from the germline V gene. The CDR3 is made up of 12 amino acids. As DNA, the CDR3 is TGTGCCAGCAGCTCAGACAGGCACGGCTACACCTTC. It encodes CASSSDRHGYTF. Drawing the rest from reference TRBV5-6 and TRBJ1-2, the complete variable domain is DAGVTQSPTHLIKTRGQQVTLRCSPKSGHDTVSWYQQALGQGPQFIFQYYEEEERQRGNFPDRFSGHQFPNYSSELNVNALLLGDSALYLCASSSDRHGYTFGSGTRLTVV.

The chain employs TRBV4-3 and TRBJ2-3; perhaps TRBD2 as D (6 bases). This CDR3 comprises 16 residues. Germline-derived CDR1 and CDR2 are LGHNA and YSLEER. With 1 base removed from V and 0 bases from J, the gap between germline ends came to 11 bases. This CDR3 is CASSQAIAASTDTQYF. Here the CDR3 DNA reads TGCGCCAGCAGCCAAGCCATAGCGGCTAGCACAGATACGCAGTATTTT.

In this sample, this clone turned up once. CDR3 in DNA: TGTGCCACCAGCCAACGGAGGGAGACCCAGTACTTC. Amino acid sequence: CATSQRRETQYF. The rearrangement uses TRBV15 and TRBJ2-5, with TRBD2 as a possible D gene (5 bases). CDR3 length: 12 residues. Germline CDR1 and CDR2: LNHNV and YYDKDF (reference sequence). The germline V and J ends were trimmed by 5 bases and 5 bases, with 9 bases remaining between them.

This chain links TRBV4-2 with TRBJ1-1; D is unresolved. The CDR3 is 15 residues long. V lost 2 bases to trimming and J lost 0 bases, with 10 bases between them. Germline loops: CDR1 LGHNA, CDR2 YNFKEQ. CDR3 residues: CASSQPPGMNTEAFF. CDR3 in DNA: TGTGCCAGCAGCCAACCCCCCGGTATGAACACTGAAGCTTTCTTT.

The chain is built from TRBV6-6 and TRBJ2-7; 8 nucleotides align to TRBD2. Germline V CDR1 and CDR2: MNHNY, SVGAGI (reference sequence). There are 14 residues in the CDR3. V shed 4 bases and J 6 bases; nucleotides not matched to a gene: 8. The chain's CDR3 is CASSFTGTRSEQYF. The CDR3 DNA is TGTGCCAGCAGTTTCACCGGGACTAGGAGCGAGCAGTACTTC.

The chain combines TRBV25-1 with TRBJ2-7; tentative D call: TRBD2 (6 bases). V was trimmed by 4 bases and J by 0 bases, leaving 13 bases between them. The CDR3 consists of 15 residues. Per the germline V gene, CDR1 is MGHDK and CDR2 is SYGVNS. The CDR3 sequence: CASSAGLWSSYEQYF. CDR3 coding DNA: TGTGCCAGCAGTGCGGGACTTTGGAGCTCCTACGAGCAGTACTTC.

This clone has only a few counts. The chain combines TRBV5-1 with TRBJ2-7, with 7 bases aligning to TRBD2. Germline trimming cut 1 base from V and 4 bases from J; bases unmatched to any gene: 8. Germline V gene sequence: CDR1 SGHRS, CDR2 YFSETQ. There are 15 residues in the CDR3. CDR3 DNA sequence: TGCGCCAGCAGCTTGTCGGGAGGCATAAGGTACGAGCAGTACTTC. Translation gives CASSLSGGIRYEQYF.

The V call is TRBV7-2, the J call TRBJ2-2, with D perhaps matching TRBD1 (5 bases). Germline-derived CDR1 and CDR2 are SGHTA and FQGNSA. The ends were cut back, 1 base at V and 4 bases at J, with 16 bases in the middle. The length of the CDR3 is 17 residues. The CDR3 sequence: CASSLGTLGPGTGELFF. Here the CDR3 DNA reads TGTGCCAGCAGCTTAGGCACATTGGGGCCGGGCACCGGGGAGCTGTTTTTT.